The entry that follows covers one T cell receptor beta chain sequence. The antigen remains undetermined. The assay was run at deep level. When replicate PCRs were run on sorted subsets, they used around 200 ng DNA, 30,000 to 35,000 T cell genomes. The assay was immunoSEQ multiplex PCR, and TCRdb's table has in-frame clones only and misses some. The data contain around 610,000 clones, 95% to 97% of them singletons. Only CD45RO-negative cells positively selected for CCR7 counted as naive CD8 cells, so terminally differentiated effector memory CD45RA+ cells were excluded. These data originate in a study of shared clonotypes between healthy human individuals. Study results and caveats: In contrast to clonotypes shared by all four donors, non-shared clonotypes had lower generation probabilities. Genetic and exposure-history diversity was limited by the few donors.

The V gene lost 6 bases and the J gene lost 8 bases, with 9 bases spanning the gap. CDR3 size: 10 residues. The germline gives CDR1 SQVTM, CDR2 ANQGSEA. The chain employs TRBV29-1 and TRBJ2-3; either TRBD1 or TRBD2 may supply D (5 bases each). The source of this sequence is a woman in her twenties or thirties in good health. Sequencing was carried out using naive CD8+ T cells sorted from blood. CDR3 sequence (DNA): TGCAGCGTACCTGGGGGTACGCAGTATTTT. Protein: CSVPGGTQYF.